Sequencing of this T cell receptor (beta chain) was carried out in a study of blood T cells in healthy people across ages (dated by TCRdb to 2015 to 2017). For context, the study as a whole: In model experiments, template switching captured roughly one uniquely barcoded TCR beta cDNA molecule for every two T cells. Donors were grouped into four age groups: young (average approximately 15 years), middle-aged (about 38), aged (approximately 67) and long-lived (approximately 78). Age-related changes in TCR beta repertoire diversity were measured in the study by deep sequencing normalized with unique cDNA molecular identifiers. Using the same blood draw, the study looked at two additional independent replicas of 1 million unique cDNA reads for two donors, one aged 18 to 30 and the other aged 80 or older. Donors of different ages were randomly distributed across sequencing lanes to avoid experimental bias. On the study overall, not on this receptor specifically: As age increased, observed TCR beta diversity per million T cells dropped in a roughly linear way, and a significant reduction was already evident by age 40. Estimates of total diversity from one million sequenced T cells were regarded as lower bounds and underestimates. There was a strong correlation between observed TCR beta diversity and the percentage of naive T cells measured by flow cytometry. The CMV infection status of donors was not known, potentially confounding age-related changes in expanded clonotypes. Conclusive comparison of naive and antigen-experienced compartments was prevented by the profiling of bulk unsorted PBMCs. Compared with the aged group, more naive CD4+ T cells, fewer expanded clones and increased TCR diversity were shown by the long-lived group, suggesting age selection.

As regards this clonotype: Its antigen specificity is not known. No base qualities exist here, and no much larger clone lies one base off it.

The approximately 39 donors, aged about 6 to 100 years, were systemically healthy Caucasian individuals from Russia. Roughly 11 milliliters of peripheral blood were drawn from each donor into EDTA-treated Vacutainer tubes. PBMCs were isolated by Ficoll-Paque density-gradient centrifugation, with at least 7 million obtained per sample. Total RNA was extracted from PBMCs with Trizol reagent, with at least 5.5 micrograms obtained per sample. For every donor, an aliquot of PBMCs went through flow cytometry to measure the percentages of naive CD45RAhigh/CD27high T cells. Libraries were made using 5' RACE. Sequenced using an Illumina HiSeq 2500. A second PCR of roughly 7 to 11 cycles was run with a J-beta primer mix and a sample-barcoded 5' primer. A unique molecular identifier was introduced onto each TCR beta cDNA molecule by a template-switch 5' adaptor carrying 12 random nucleotides. Each sample yielded at least 2.5 million CDR3-containing paired-end reads. All of the RNA was converted into first-strand cDNA using the Mint cDNA synthesis kit, with a TRBC-specific oligonucleotide serving as the primer. After uracil-DNA glycosylase treatment, a first 18-cycle PCR used universal primers M1SS and BC2_uni_R on all cDNA. Turning to the authors' computational methods: Each sample was normalized by randomly selecting 1 million high-quality reads, each carrying a distinct molecular identifier. Reads with shared molecular identifiers were discarded instead of being binned into consensus sequences. CDR3 identification, clonotype clustering and error correction used MiTCR with a Q25 quality threshold and the strictest error-elimination algorithm. Lower-bound total TCR beta diversity was estimated with a nonparametric unseen species model using Euler transformation. TCRdb reprocessing: public reads trimmed at Q25 with fastp, clones called with MiXCR, in-frame beta chains kept. Every entry covers one CDR3 protein and lists the most common genes and DNA from its rows. Here the V and J calls rest on TCRdb's processing, not on the authors' analysis. Across this sample there are 700,000 to 950,000 distinct CDR3 sequences, with roughly 50% seen only once. Roughly 22% of the sample is held by the ten biggest clonotypes.

V drops 6 bases and J drops 3 bases, leaving 12 bases in between. The CDR3 covers 13 residues, taking in both the cysteine and the phenylalanine. CDR3 DNA only is kept here, 39 bases in frame from base 1. From the germline V gene, CDR1 is MDHEN and CDR2 is SYDVKM. Specimen: blood. This receptor was taken from a man under 40 in good health. The V and J genes are TRBV28 and TRBJ2-7, and perhaps TRBD2 as D gene, on 6 matching bases. The bases read TGTGCCAGCAGCGGGAGAAGTCTCTACGAGCAGTACTTC. Translation gives CASSGRSLYEQYF.